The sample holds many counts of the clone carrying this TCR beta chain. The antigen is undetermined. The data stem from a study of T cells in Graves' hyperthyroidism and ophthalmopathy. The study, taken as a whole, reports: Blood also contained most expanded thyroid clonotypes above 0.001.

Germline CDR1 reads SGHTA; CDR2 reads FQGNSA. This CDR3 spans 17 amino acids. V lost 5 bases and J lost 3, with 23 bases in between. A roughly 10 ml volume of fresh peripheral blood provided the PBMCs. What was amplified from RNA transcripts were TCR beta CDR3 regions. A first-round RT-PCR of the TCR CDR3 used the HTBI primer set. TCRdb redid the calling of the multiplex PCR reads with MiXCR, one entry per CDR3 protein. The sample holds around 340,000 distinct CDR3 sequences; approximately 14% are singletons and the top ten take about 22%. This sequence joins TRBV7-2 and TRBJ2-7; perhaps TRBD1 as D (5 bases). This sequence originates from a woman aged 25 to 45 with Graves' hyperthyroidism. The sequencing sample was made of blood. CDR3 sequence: CASSRLGGGQGSYEQYF. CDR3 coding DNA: TGTGCCAGCAGCCGTTTAGGTGGTGGGCAGGGAAGCTACGAGCAGTACTTC.